A selection of T cell receptor beta chains follows, all from one sample in a study of shared clonotypes between healthy human individuals. Clones were read by immunoSEQ multiplex PCR, and TCRdb kept only the in-frame ones, dropping some. This sample has fewer than 700,000 clones; 90% to 95% occur once, and the top ten carry over 0.1%. The material sequenced was naive CD8+ T cells sorted from blood. The receptor source for this set is a woman in her twenties or thirties in good health. CDR3s include the opening cysteine and the closing phenylalanine or tryptophan. D genes are given only for firm matches. Where a row states a size, it is once, few, many or the class of an expanded clone; other rows omit it.

V: TRBV27
D: NA
size: once
J: TRBJ1-5
DNA: TGTGCCAGCAGTTTAAGTCAGGGGAGTGGGCAGCCCCAGCATTTT
CDR3: CASSLSQGSGQPQHF

V: TRBV5-1
D: TRBD1
size: NA
J: TRBJ2-3
DNA: TGCGCCAGCAGCTGGGGGACAGGAGGCACAGATACGCAGTATTTT
CDR3: CASSWGTGGTDTQYF

V: TRBV28
D: TRBD1
size: NA
J: TRBJ2-7
DNA: TGTGCCAGCAGTTTCCGGGACAGAATCTACGAGCAGTACTTC
CDR3: CASSFRDRIYEQYF

V: TRBV6-6
D: NA
size: NA
J: TRBJ1-2
DNA: TGTGCCAGCAGTTACGGCGACTATGGCTACACCTTC
CDR3: CASSYGDYGYTF

V: TRBV5-6
D: NA
size: NA
J: TRBJ2-7
DNA: TGTGCCAGCAGCTTGGCCTACTACGAGCAGTACTTC
CDR3: CASSLAYYEQYF

V: TRBV30
D: NA
size: NA
J: TRBJ1-5
DNA: TGTGCCTGGAGTAGGACCCCCGGGCGGCCCCAGCATTTT
CDR3: CAWSRTPGRPQHF

V: TRBV5-5
D: TRBD2
size: NA
J: TRBJ2-5
DNA: TGTGCCAGCAGCTTGGGGGCGGGAGGGGCGGAGACCCAGTACTTC
CDR3: CASSLGAGGAETQYF

V: TRBV7-9
D: TRBD2
size: NA
J: TRBJ2-2
DNA: TGTGCCAGCAGCACCCGGGAGGGCAGCTTCACCGGGGAGCTGTTTTTT
CDR3: CASSTREGSFTGELFF

V: TRBV6-5
D: NA
size: NA
J: TRBJ2-7
DNA: TGTGCCAGCAGTTACACCCTGGAGGGTCCCTACGAGCAGTACTTC
CDR3: CASSYTLEGPYEQYF

V: TRBV4-1
D: NA
size: NA
J: TRBJ2-3
DNA: TGCGCCAGCAGCCAAGGGAACTTCCCCGGCGCAGATACGCAGTATTTT
CDR3: CASSQGNFPGADTQYF

V: TRBV9
D: TRBD2
size: NA
J: TRBJ2-7
DNA: TGTGCCAGCAGCCCGATCACCCATGCTAGCGGGAGCCTGCCCTACGAGCAGTACTTC
CDR3: CASSPITHASGSLPYEQYF

V: TRBV19
D: TRBD1
size: NA
J: TRBJ2-7
DNA: TGTGCCAGTAGCAGGGGGACGGGTTCCTACGAGCAGTACTTC
CDR3: CASSRGTGSYEQYF

V: TRBV4-1
D: TRBD1
size: once
J: TRBJ1-1
DNA: TGCGCCAGCAGCCAACCCGGGACAGGGGGGAAAGCTTTCTTT
CDR3: CASSQPGTGGKAFF

V: TRBV11-2
D: TRBD2
size: NA
J: TRBJ2-5
DNA: TGTGCCAGCAGCCTCATAGCGGGAGCTAGGCAAGAGACCCAGTACTTC
CDR3: CASSLIAGARQETQYF

V: TRBV30
D: NA
size: NA
J: TRBJ1-4
DNA: TGTGCCTGGAGCCTTAACCAGGGGTTTTACGAAAAACTGTTTTTT
CDR3: CAWSLNQGFYEKLFF

V: TRBV27
D: NA
size: NA
J: TRBJ1-1
DNA: TGTGCCAGCAGCCTAGGACCGGGCCTCACTGAAGCTTTCTTT
CDR3: CASSLGPGLTEAFF

V: TRBV11-2
D: TRBD2
size: NA
J: TRBJ2-7
DNA: TGTGCCAGCAGCTTGGTCACACTAGCGGAGTCCCACGAGCAGTACTTC
CDR3: CASSLVTLAESHEQYF

V: TRBV6-5
D: NA
size: once
J: TRBJ2-2
DNA: TGTGCCAGCAGTTACAGTCCGAACACCGGGGAGCTGTTTTTT
CDR3: CASSYSPNTGELFF

V: TRBV13
D: NA
size: NA
J: TRBJ2-7
DNA: TGTGCCAGCAGCTTAGGCCGGGGGTACGAGCAGTACTTC
CDR3: CASSLGRGYEQYF

V: TRBV7-9
D: TRBD1
size: few
J: TRBJ2-7
DNA: TGTGCCAGCAGCTCGGACAGGGGAGACGAGCAGTACTTC
CDR3: CASSSDRGDEQYF

V: TRBV2
D: NA
size: NA
J: TRBJ1-4
DNA: TGTGCCAGCAGTGAAAGGGACCCCCGGCATGAAAAACTGTTTTTT
CDR3: CASSERDPRHEKLFF

V: TRBV28
D: NA
size: NA
J: TRBJ2-7
DNA: TGTGCCAGCAGTTTGGCCCAGCGGAGCTTTTTCTACGAGCAGTACTTC
CDR3: CASSLAQRSFFYEQYF

V: TRBV4-2
D: NA
size: NA
J: TRBJ2-1
DNA: TGTGCCAGCAGCCAAGATAGGCTCCGGATGGGGCATACTGAGCAGTTCTTC
CDR3: CASSQDRLRMGHTEQFF

V: TRBV28
D: NA
size: NA
J: TRBJ2-1
DNA: TGTGCCAGCAGTTTAGCGGAATCCAATGAGCAGTTCTTC
CDR3: CASSLAESNEQFF

V: TRBV27
D: NA
size: NA
J: TRBJ2-5
DNA: TGTGCCAGCAGTCGTATAGTGGGGGCTGGGGAGACCCAGTACTTC
CDR3: CASSRIVGAGETQYF

V: TRBV2
D: TRBD2
size: once
J: TRBJ2-3
DNA: TGTGCCAGCAGTGAATTCCACCCTGAGGGAGGGCCCTCAGATACGCAGTATTTT
CDR3: CASSEFHPEGGPSDTQYF

V: TRBV5-5
D: NA
size: NA
J: TRBJ2-1
DNA: TGTGCCAGCAGCTTGGTAGCTAATGAGCAGTTCTTC
CDR3: CASSLVANEQFF

V: TRBV27
D: NA
size: NA
J: TRBJ2-7
DNA: TGTGCCAGCAGTTTCGGGGTATCCTACGAGCAGTACTTC
CDR3: CASSFGVSYEQYF

V: TRBV29-1
D: NA
size: NA
J: TRBJ2-2
DNA: TGCAGCGTTGAAGGGCAGACCGGGGAGCTGTTTTTT
CDR3: CSVEGQTGELFF

V: TRBV27
D: TRBD2
size: NA
J: TRBJ2-7
DNA: TGTGCCTCCCGGGGGGCCTACGAGCAGTACTTC
CDR3: CASRGAYEQYF